This is a list of T cell receptor beta chains from one sample in a study of OX40 agonist ivuxolimab in advanced cancers. Sequencing was performed with immunoSEQ multiplex PCR; in TCRdb, only in-frame clones are kept and a portion is missing. Here the sample spans over 65,000 clones, 85% being singletons. Sequenced material: CD4+ or CD8+ T cells sorted from blood, taken in a trial of the OX40 agonist ivuxolimab. The receptors come from an adult with an advanced solid tumor such as melanoma, head and neck, liver or kidney cancer. CDR3s include the opening cysteine and the closing phenylalanine or tryptophan. D genes are given only for firm matches. The size of a clone is reported for some rows only, either as once, few or many, or as a class for expanded clones.

d_call j_call v_call clone_size cdr3_nt cdr3_aa
TRBD1 TRBJ2-7 TRBV20-1 once TGCAGTGCCGGGACAGGGTACGAGCAGTACTTC CSAGTGYEQYF
TRBD1 TRBJ2-7 TRBV10-3 few TGTGCCATCAGTATCTCCAGGACAGGCGGAACTCTTCTCTCCTACGAGCAGTACTTC CAISISRTGGTLLSYEQYF
. TRBJ2-7 TRBV19 . TGTGCCAGTAGTATGGAAGGGGTTGGGTCCTACGAGCAGTACTTC CASSMEGVGSYEQYF
TRBD1 TRBJ2-6 TRBV19 . TGTGCCAGTAGTAGCCACTCCGGGACAGCGGACTCTGGGGCCAACGTCCTGACTTTC CASSSHSGTADSGANVLTF
TRBD1 TRBJ2-3 TRBV5-6 . TGTGCCAGCAGACTGGACAGGGGGCATAACACAGATACGCAGTATTTT CASRLDRGHNTDTQYF
TRBD1 TRBJ2-7 TRBV14 . TGTGCCAGCAGCCTGAGACAGGGAGTGAACGAGCAGTACTTC CASSLRQGVNEQYF
. TRBJ2-5 TRBV18 . TGTGCCAGCTCACAACTCGCTGTAGGGCGGGCTAAAGAGACCCAGTACTTC CASSQLAVGRAKETQYF
. TRBJ1-2 TRBV4-1 . TGCGCCAGCAGCCAAGATCAGGTAGCTAACTATGGCTACACCTTC CASSQDQVANYGYTF
. TRBJ1-2 TRBV7-9 . TGTGCCAGCAGCTCCGGGACGTCTTTAGATGGCTACACCTTC CASSSGTSLDGYTF
. TRBJ2-1 TRBV7-9 . TGTGCCAGCAGCCCCCCTTGGGGGGAGACTGAGCAGTTCTTC CASSPPWGETEQFF
. TRBJ2-3 TRBV11-1 once TGTGCCAGCAGCCGGGTCCCACCCACAGATACGCAGTATTTT CASSRVPPTDTQYF
TRBD1 TRBJ1-2 TRBV5-1 . TGCGCCAGCAGCCTGACAGGGGGGGAAGTCTATGGCTACACCTTC CASSLTGGEVYGYTF
. TRBJ2-1 TRBV19 . TGTGCCAGTACCCGTGAGAGACATGAGCAGTTCTTC CASTRERHEQFF
. TRBJ1-2 TRBV5-1 . TGCGCCAGCAGCTTGGGAGGGTATTCGGTTGGCTACACCTTC CASSLGGYSVGYTF
. TRBJ1-1 TRBV18 . TGTGCCAGCTCGGAAGGGACGGTGAACACTGAAGCTTTCTTT CASSEGTVNTEAFF
. TRBJ1-1 TRBV10-3 . TGTGCCATCGGGGGTATGCAGGGAGGCACTGAAGCTTTCTTT CAIGGMQGGTEAFF
. TRBJ2-3 TRBV6-5 . TGTGCCAGCAGTTTAGGACAGCGAACTAGCACAGATACGCAGTATTTT CASSLGQRTSTDTQYF
TRBD1 TRBJ2-1 TRBV7-7 . TGTGCCAGCAGCCCCCGACAGGGTATAGACAATGAGCAGTTCTTC CASSPRQGIDNEQFF
. TRBJ1-5 TRBV10-2 . TGCGCCAGCAGCGGGGATAGCAATCAGCCCCAGCATTTT CASSGDSNQPQHF
. TRBJ1-2 TRBV5-1 . TGCGCCAGCAGAGACCCAGACTATGGCTACACCTTC CASRDPDYGYTF